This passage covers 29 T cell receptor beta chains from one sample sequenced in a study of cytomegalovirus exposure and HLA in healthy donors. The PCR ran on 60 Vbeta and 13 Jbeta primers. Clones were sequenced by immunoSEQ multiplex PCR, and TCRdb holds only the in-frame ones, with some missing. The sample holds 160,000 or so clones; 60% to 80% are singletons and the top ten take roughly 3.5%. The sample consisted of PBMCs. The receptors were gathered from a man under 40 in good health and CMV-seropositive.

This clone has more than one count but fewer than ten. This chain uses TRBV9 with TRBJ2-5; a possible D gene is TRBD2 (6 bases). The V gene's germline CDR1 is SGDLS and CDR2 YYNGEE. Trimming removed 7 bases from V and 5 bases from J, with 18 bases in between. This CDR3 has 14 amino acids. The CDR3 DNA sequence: TGTGCCAGCTCCCTCGGGGGACGAGGGGAGACCCAGTACTTC. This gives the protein CASSLGGRGETQYF.

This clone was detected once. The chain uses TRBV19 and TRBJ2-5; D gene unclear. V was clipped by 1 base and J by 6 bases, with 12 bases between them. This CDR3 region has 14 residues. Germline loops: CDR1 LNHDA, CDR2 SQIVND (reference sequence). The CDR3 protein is CASSIAQNVQTQYF. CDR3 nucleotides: TGTGCCAGTAGTATAGCACAGAATGTGCAGACCCAGTACTTC.

The CDR3 DNA sequence: TGCGCCAGCAGCGCGGTTGGTAGGGGCGAGCAGTACTTC. Protein product: CASSAVGRGEQYF. V gene TRBV10-1 combines with J gene TRBJ2-7; tentatively, D is TRBD1 (5 bases). Trimming stripped 6 bases from V and 6 bases from J, with 15 bases between. CDR3 length: 13 amino acids. Germline values: CDR1 WNHNN, CDR2 SYGVQD (reference sequence).

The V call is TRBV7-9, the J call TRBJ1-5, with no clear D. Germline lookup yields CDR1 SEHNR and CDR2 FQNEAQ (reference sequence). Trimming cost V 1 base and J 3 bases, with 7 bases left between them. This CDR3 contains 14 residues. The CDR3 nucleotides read TGTGCCAGCAGCTTAGAGATAGACAATCAGCCCCAGCATTTT. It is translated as CASSLEIDNQPQHF.

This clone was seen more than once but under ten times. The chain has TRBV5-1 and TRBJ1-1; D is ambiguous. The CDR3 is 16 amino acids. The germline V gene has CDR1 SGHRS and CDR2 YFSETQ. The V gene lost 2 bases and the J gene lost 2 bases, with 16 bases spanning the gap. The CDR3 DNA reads TGCGCCAGCAGCTTAGGATTGGGAGAATTAAACACTGAAGCTTTCTTT. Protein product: CASSLGLGELNTEAFF. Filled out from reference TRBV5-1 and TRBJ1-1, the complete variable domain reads KAGVTQTPRYLIKTRGQQVTLSCSPISGHRSVSWYQQTPGQGLQFLFEYFSETQRNKGNFPGRFSGRQFSNSRSEMNVSTLELGDSALYLCASSLGLGELNTEAFFGQGTRLTVV.

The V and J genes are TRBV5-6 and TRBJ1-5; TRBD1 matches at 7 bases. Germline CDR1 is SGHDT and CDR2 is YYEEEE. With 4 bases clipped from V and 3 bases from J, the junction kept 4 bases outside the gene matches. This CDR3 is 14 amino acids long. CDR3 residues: CASSPRGYNQPQHF. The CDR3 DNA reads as TGTGCCAGCAGCCCCAGGGGGTACAATCAGCCCCAGCATTTT.

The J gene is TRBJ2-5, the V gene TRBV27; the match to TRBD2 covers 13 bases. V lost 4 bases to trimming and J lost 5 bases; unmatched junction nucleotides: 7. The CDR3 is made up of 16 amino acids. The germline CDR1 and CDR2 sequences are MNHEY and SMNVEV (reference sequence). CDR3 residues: CASSSWTSGGIETQYF. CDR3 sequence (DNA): TGTGCCAGCAGTTCCTGGACTAGCGGGGGCATCGAGACCCAGTACTTC.

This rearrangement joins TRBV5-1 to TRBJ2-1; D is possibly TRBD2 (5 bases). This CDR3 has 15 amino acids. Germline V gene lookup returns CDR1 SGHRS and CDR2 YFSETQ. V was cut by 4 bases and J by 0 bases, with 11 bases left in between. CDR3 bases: TGCGCCAGCAGCCTCTACGGGGACTCCTACAATGAGCAGTTCTTC. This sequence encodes CASSLYGDSYNEQFF.

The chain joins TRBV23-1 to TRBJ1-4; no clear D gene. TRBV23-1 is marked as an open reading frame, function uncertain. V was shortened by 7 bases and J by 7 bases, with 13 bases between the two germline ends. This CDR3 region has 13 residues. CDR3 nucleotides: TGCGCCAGCATCTCGTCGGGGAGTGAAAAACTGTTTTTT. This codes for CASISSGSEKLFF.

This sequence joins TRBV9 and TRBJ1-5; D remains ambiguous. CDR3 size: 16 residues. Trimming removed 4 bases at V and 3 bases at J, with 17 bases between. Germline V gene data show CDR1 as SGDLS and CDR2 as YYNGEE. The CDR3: CASSSGGGQNNQPQHF. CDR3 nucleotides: TGTGCCAGCAGCTCAGGAGGAGGGCAGAACAATCAGCCCCAGCATTTT.

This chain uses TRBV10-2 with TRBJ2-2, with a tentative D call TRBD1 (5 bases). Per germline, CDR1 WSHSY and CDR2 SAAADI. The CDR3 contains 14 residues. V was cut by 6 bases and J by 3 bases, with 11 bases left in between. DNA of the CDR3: TGCGCCAGCAGGGGGTTAGGGGACACCGGGGAGCTGTTTTTT. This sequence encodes CASRGLGDTGELFF.

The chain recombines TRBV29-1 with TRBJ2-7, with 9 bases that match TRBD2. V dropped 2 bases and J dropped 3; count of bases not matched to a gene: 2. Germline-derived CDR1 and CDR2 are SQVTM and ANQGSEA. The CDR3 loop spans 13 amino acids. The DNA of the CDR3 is TGCAGCGTTGAATCTAGCGGGGACTACGAGCAGTACTTC. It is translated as CSVESSGDYEQYF.

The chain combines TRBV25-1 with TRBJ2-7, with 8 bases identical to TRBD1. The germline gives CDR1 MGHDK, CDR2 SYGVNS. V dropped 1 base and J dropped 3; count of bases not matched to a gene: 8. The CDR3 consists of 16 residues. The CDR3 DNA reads TGTGCCAGCAGTGAATCGAACACAGGGGGGTACTACGAGCAGTACTTC. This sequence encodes CASSESNTGGYYEQYF.

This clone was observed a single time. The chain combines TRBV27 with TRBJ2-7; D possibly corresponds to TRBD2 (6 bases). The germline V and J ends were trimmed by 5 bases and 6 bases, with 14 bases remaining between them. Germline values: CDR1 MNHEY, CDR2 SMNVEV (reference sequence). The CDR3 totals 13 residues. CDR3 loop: CASSQTRGTEQYF. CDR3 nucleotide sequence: TGTGCCAGCAGTCAGACTAGAGGGACCGAGCAGTACTTC.

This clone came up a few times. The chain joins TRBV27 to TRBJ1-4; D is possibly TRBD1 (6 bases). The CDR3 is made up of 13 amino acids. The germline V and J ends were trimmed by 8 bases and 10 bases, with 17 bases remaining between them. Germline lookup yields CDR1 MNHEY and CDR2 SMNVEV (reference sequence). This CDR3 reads CASGPAGAGKLFF. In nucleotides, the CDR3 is TGTGCCAGCGGCCCGGCGGGGGCTGGAAAACTGTTTTTT.

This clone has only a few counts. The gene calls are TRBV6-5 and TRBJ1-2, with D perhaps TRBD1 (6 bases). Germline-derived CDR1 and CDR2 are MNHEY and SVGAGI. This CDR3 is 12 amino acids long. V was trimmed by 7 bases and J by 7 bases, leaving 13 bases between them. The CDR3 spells CASTSGAAGYTF. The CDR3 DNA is TGTGCCAGCACCTCAGGGGCAGCTGGCTACACCTTC.

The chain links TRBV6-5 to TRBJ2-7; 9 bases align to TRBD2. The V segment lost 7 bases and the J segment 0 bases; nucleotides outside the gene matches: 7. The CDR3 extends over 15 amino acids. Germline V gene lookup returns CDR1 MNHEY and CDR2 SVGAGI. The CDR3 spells CASTGAGGGSYEQYF. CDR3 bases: TGTGCCAGCACAGGGGCGGGGGGGGGCTCCTACGAGCAGTACTTC.

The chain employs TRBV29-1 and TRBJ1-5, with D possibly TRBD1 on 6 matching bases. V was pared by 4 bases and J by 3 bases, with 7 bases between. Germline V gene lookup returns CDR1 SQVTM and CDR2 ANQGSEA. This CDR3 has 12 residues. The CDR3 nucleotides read TGCAGCGTTGGGGACAACAATCAGCCCCAGCATTTT. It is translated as CSVGDNNQPQHF.

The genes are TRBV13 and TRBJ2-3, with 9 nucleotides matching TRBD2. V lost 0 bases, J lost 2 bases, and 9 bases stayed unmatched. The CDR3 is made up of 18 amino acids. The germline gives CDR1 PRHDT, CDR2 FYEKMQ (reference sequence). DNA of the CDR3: TGTGCCAGCAGCTTAGGTAGCGGGGGATTTTATGACACAGATACGCAGTATTTT. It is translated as CASSLGSGGFYDTDTQYF.

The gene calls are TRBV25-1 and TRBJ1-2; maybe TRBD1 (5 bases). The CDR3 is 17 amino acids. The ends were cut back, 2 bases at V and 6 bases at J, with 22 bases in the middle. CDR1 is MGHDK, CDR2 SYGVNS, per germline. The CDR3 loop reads CASSEITFGGEVDGYTF. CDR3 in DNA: TGTGCCAGCAGTGAAATCACTTTCGGAGGGGAGGTGGATGGCTACACCTTC.

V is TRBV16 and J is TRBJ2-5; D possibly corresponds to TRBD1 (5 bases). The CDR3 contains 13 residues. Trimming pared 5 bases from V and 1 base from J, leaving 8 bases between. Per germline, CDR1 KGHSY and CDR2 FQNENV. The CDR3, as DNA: TGTGCCAGCAGCGCAGGGCGCCAAGAGACCCAGTACTTC. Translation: CASSAGRQETQYF. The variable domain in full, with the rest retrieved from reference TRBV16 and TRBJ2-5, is GEEVAQTPKHLVRGEGQKAKLYCAPIKGHSYVFWYQQVLKNEFKFLISFQNENVFDETGMPKERFSAKCLPNSPCSLEIQATKLEDSAVYFCASSAGRQETQYFGPGTRLLVL.

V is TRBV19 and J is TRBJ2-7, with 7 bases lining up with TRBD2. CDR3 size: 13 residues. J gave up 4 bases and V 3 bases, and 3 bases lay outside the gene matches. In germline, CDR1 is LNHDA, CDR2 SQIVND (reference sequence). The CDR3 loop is CASSMWGGYEQYF. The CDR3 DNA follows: TGTGCCAGTAGTATGTGGGGGGGGTACGAGCAGTACTTC.

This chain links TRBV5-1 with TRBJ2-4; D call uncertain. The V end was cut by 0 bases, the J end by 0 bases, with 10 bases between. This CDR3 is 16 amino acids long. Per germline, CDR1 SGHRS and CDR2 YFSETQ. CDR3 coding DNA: TGCGCCAGCAGCTTGGACGCAAGCCTAGCCAAAAACATTCAGTACTTC. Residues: CASSLDASLAKNIQYF.

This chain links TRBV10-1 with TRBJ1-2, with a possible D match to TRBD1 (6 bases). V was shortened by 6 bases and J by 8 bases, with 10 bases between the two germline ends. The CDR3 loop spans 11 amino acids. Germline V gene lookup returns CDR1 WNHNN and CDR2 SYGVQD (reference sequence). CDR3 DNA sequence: TGCGCCAGCAGACCCAGGGGCGGCTACACCTTC. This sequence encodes CASRPRGGYTF.

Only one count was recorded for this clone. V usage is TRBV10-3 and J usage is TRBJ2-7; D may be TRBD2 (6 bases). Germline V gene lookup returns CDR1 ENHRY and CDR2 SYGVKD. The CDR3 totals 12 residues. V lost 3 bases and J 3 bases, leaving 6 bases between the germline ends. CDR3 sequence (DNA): TGTGCCATCAGTGACGGGAGCTACGAGCAGTACTTC. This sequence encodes CAISDGSYEQYF.

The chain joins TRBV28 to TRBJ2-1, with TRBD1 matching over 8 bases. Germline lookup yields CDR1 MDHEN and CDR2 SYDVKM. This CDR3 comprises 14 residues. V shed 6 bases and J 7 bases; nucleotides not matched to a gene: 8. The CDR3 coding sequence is TGTGCCAGCAGAACTACAGGGGGGTGGAATGAGCAGTTCTTC. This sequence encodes CASRTTGGWNEQFF.

The CDR3 nucleotides read TGTGCCAGTAGCGGGGGAGGCGGGGCCAACGTCCTGACTTTC. It yields the protein CASSGGGGANVLTF. The chain links TRBV19 to TRBJ2-6; TRBD2 is a possible D gene (6 bases). In germline, CDR1 is LNHDA, CDR2 SQIVND (reference sequence). The length of the CDR3 is 14 residues. V lost 6 bases, J lost 4 bases, and 10 bases lay in between.

CDR3 sequence: CASSHQQGYEQYF. Written as DNA, the CDR3 is TGCGCCAGCAGCCATCAACAGGGCTACGAGCAGTACTTC. The rearrangement links TRBV4-1 to TRBJ2-7; a weak D match, TRBD1 (6 bases). CDR3 length: 13 residues. The V gene's germline CDR1 is MGHRA and CDR2 YSYEKL. V lost 3 bases and J lost 3, with 9 bases in between.

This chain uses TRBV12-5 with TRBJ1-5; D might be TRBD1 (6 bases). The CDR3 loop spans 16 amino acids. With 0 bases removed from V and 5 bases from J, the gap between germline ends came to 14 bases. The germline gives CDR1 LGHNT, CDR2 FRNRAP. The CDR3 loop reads CASGLVDGGAHQPQHF. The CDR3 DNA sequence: TGTGCTAGTGGTTTGGTAGATGGGGGGGCGCATCAGCCCCAGCATTTT.